These 14 T cell receptor beta chains were sequenced from one sample in a study of blood T cell repertoires in COVID-19. Sequencing was performed with immunoSEQ multiplex PCR; in TCRdb, only in-frame clones are kept and a portion is missing. The table has 190,000 or so clones, around 87% seen once. The specimen was peripheral blood. Receptors originate from a woman aged 25 to 39 with active or convalescent COVID-19.

J is TRBJ1-2 and V is TRBV12-5; the match to TRBD1 covers 9 bases. V lost 4 bases and J lost 5; bases outside the gene matches: 2. This CDR3 region has 13 residues. Germline V gives CDR1 LGHNT, CDR2 FRNRAP. CDR3 sequence reads: CASGSDRGYGYTF. CDR3 DNA sequence: TGTGCTAGTGGTTCGGACAGGGGTTATGGCTACACCTTC.

The chain couples TRBV9 to TRBJ1-1, with 7 bases that match TRBD1. This CDR3 has 15 amino acids. In germline, CDR1 is SGDLS, CDR2 YYNGEE. The J segment lost 1 base and the V segment lost 4 bases, leaving 7 bases of the junction unmatched. CDR3 in amino acids: CASSPSGTENTEAFF. The CDR3 DNA is TGTGCCAGCAGCCCCTCCGGGACAGAGAACACTGAAGCTTTCTTT.

V is TRBV14 and J is TRBJ2-2; 8 bases match TRBD2. The J segment lost 6 bases and the V segment lost 2 bases, leaving 8 bases of the junction unmatched. From germline, CDR1 is SGHDN and CDR2 FVKESK. CDR3 length equals 16 residues. CDR3 coding DNA: TGTGCCAGCAGCCAATATCAGCGGGAGTCGCCCGGGGAGCTGTTTTTT. Its translation: CASSQYQRESPGELFF.

This clone was picked up one time. The gene calls are TRBV30 and TRBJ1-1; possibly TRBD1 for D (6 bases). V was cut by 1 base and J by 8 bases, with 8 bases left in between. The CDR3 runs 11 residues. Germline CDR1 GTSNPN, CDR2 SVGIG (reference sequence). The CDR3 reads CAWSGTEEAFF. CDR3 DNA sequence: TGTGCCTGGAGTGGGACAGAAGAAGCTTTCTTT.

This clone has just one count. This chain links TRBV5-4 with TRBJ2-5; 15 bases align to TRBD2. Germline V gene sequence: CDR1 SGHNT, CDR2 YYREEE (reference sequence). J lost 6 bases, V lost 4 bases, and 10 bases had no gene match. CDR3 length: 17 residues. The CDR3 DNA reads TGTGCCAGCAGCCCCGGAGGTGGGACTAGCGGGGGGAAGACCCAGTACTTC. Encoded protein: CASSPGGGTSGGKTQYF. Full variable domain (missing parts from reference TRBV5-4 and TRBJ2-5): ETGVTQSPTHLIKTRGQQVTLRCSSQSGHNTVSWYQQALGQGPQFIFQYYREEENGRGNFPPRFSGLQFPNYSSELNVNALELDDSALYLCASSPGGGTSGGKTQYFGPGTRLLVL.

This clone was recorded once. The chain has TRBV24-1 and TRBJ2-3; 16 positions match TRBD2. J lost 2 bases, V lost 4 bases, and 8 bases had no gene match. This CDR3 comprises 19 residues. The germline V gene encodes CDR1 KGHDR and CDR2 SFDVKD. The CDR3 DNA reads TGTGCCACCAGTGAGCGGCCGGGACTAGCGGGGGGGCTCACAGATACGCAGTATTTT. Its translation: CATSERPGLAGGLTDTQYF.

The J gene is TRBJ2-1, the V gene TRBV18; 9 bases fit TRBD1. The CDR3 contains 15 residues. J was trimmed by 0 bases and V by 6 bases; bases with no gene match: 3. Germline V gene sequence: CDR1 KGHSH, CDR2 LQKENI. The chain's CDR3 is CASSGTGSSYNEQFF. The CDR3 DNA follows: TGTGCCAGCTCCGGGACAGGGAGCTCCTACAATGAGCAGTTCTTC.

The gene calls are TRBV18 and TRBJ2-5; D is unresolved. Deletions cut 0 bases from V and 4 bases from J, with 9 bases between. Germline values: CDR1 KGHSH, CDR2 LQKENI. CDR3 length equals 14 residues. The CDR3 here is CASSPPQVGETQYF. Here the CDR3 DNA reads TGTGCCAGCTCACCACCTCAGGTGGGAGAGACCCAGTACTTC. The full variable domain, with the rest looked up from reference TRBV18 and TRBJ2-5, is NAGVMQNPRHLVRRRGQEARLRCSPMKGHSHVYWYRQLPEEGLKFMVYLQKENIIDESGMPKERFSAEFPKEGPSILRIQQVVRGDSAAYFCASSPPQVGETQYFGPGTRLLVL.

This sequence joins TRBV28 and TRBJ1-2; D unresolved. This CDR3 contains 13 residues. Germline CDR1 is MDHEN and CDR2 is SYDVKM. V was clipped by 5 bases and J by 13 bases, with 20 bases between them. CDR3 in amino acids: CASSPDGRSYSTF. CDR3 sequence (DNA): TGTGCCAGCAGTCCCGACGGGAGAAGCTATAGCACCTTC.

The chain recombines TRBV11-2 with TRBJ2-7; 11 bases are a match to TRBD1. V was pared by 1 base and J by 2 bases, with 7 bases of the junction left unmatched. The germline V gene has CDR1 SGHAT and CDR2 FQNNGV. The CDR3 runs to 17 residues. CDR3 in amino acids: CASSLGRGTGGPYEQYF. CDR3 bases: TGTGCCAGCAGCTTAGGCCGGGGGACAGGGGGACCCTACGAGCAGTACTTC. Full variable domain (outside the CDR3, taken from reference TRBV11-2 and TRBJ2-7): EAGVAQSPRYKIIEKRQSVAFWCNPISGHATLYWYQQILGQGPKLLIQFQNNGVVDDSQLPKDRFSAERLKGVDSTLKIQPAKLEDSAVYLCASSLGRGTGGPYEQYFGPGTRLTVT.

This rearrangement joins TRBV19 to TRBJ1-6, with a weak D call TRBD1 (5 bases). Trimming took 3 bases from V and 7 from J, leaving 13 bases between them. The CDR3 contains 15 residues. Looked up from germline, CDR1 is LNHDA and CDR2 is SQIVND (reference sequence). CDR3 residues: CASSILTKGNSPLHF. The DNA of the CDR3 is TGTGCCAGTAGTATTCTAACCAAGGGGAATTCACCCCTCCACTTT.

The J gene is TRBJ1-3, the V gene TRBV4-2; 7 bases are a match to TRBD1. The V gene's germline CDR1 is LGHNA and CDR2 YNFKEQ. V was clipped by 1 base and J by 0 bases; unmatched bases: 3. CDR3 length: 16 amino acids. Here the CDR3 DNA reads TGTGCCAGCAGCCAAGGAAACAGGGGCTCTGGAAACACCATATATTTT. This codes for CASSQGNRGSGNTIYF.

The rearrangement uses TRBV7-9 and TRBJ2-1, with TRBD1 matching over 9 bases. The V gene end was trimmed by 0 bases and the J gene end by 4 bases; junction bases not matched to a gene: 1. The CDR3 is made up of 15 amino acids. Per the germline V gene, CDR1 is SEHNR and CDR2 is FQNEAQ (reference sequence). CDR3 region: CASSLAGQGYNEQFF. The CDR3 coding sequence is TGTGCCAGCAGCTTAGCCGGACAGGGGTACAATGAGCAGTTCTTC.

V gene TRBV5-3 combines with J gene TRBJ2-7; TRBD2 might be the D (5 bases). TRBV5-3 belongs to the ORF category, with a function that is uncertain. The CDR3 is 13 amino acids. V shed 2 bases and J shed 2 bases, with 8 bases lying between them. The CDR3 nucleotides read TGTGCCAGAAGCTTAAGAGGGACCTACGAGCAGTACTTC. Residues: CARSLRGTYEQYF.